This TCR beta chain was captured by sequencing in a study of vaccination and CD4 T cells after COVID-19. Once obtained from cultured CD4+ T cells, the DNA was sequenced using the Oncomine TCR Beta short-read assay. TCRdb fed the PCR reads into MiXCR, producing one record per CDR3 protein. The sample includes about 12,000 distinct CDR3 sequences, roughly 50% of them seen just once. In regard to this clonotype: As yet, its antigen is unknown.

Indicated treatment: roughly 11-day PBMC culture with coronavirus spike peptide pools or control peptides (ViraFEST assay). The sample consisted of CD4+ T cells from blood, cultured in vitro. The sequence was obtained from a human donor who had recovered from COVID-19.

CDR3 loop: CASSSPRGALGSPLHF. CDR3 coding DNA: TGTGCCAGCAGTTCCCCCCGGGGGGCCCTGGGTTCACCCCTCCACTTT. V gene TRBV6-5 combines with J gene TRBJ1-6; a possible D gene is TRBD1 (6 bases). Trimming left V 4 bases short and J 9 bases short, with 19 bases between. Looked up from germline, CDR1 is MNHEY and CDR2 is SVGAGI. This CDR3 is 16 amino acids long.